The clone carrying this T cell receptor beta chain was detected ten times or more. What it binds is unknown. The germline CDR1 and CDR2 sequences are KGHSH and LQKENI. V was cut by 3 bases and J by 5 bases, with 14 bases left in between. The CDR3 covers 15 residues. The data derive from a study of T cells after yellow fever vaccination. Whole-study context: Fractions of limited cellularity were prepared by means of SMART-Seq v4 Ultra Low Input.

TCRdb passed the 5' RACE reads through MiXCR, listing each CDR3 protein once. Of around 300,000 distinct CDR3 sequences listed, 3.5% to 4.5% are singletons. Overall study findings and caveats: Abundant bulk-derived clonotypes could contaminate FACS-sorted repertoires. Among all clonotypes, a small share was observed in both CD4 and CD8 compartments.

The gene calls are TRBV18 and TRBJ1-5; TRBD1 is a possible D gene (6 bases). The sequence derives from a man aged 18 to 30 who received the YFV17D yellow fever vaccine. The sequenced sample was PBMCs, obtained 15 days after the yellow fever booster vaccination. CDR3 region: CASSPPNKGDQPQHF. The CDR3 bases are TGTGCCAGCTCACCCCCTAACAAGGGGGATCAGCCCCAGCATTTT.